The entry that follows covers one T cell receptor (beta chain) sequence. Its antigen remains unidentified. No qualities accompany the bases; no much larger clone lies one base away. The CDR3 regions of human TCRbeta chains were analyzed by immunosequencing. From the authors' description of their analysis: Repertoire TCRs were matched against a reference library of SARS-CoV-2-specific TCRs generated with the MIRA antigen-specificity platform. Breadth was defined as the fraction of unique TCRs that were SARS-CoV-2-associated. Depth was defined as the fraction of total T cells that were SARS-CoV-2-associated. Using the MIRA data, each spike-specific TCR was mapped to the spike region that the TCR reacts to and placed in a CD4 or CD8 class. Log10-transformed breadth and depth values were compared by one-way ANOVA with Sidak's multiple comparisons tests. TCRdb took over this immuneACCESS table, retaining in-frame rearrangements with V and J assigned. Such tables are incomplete; in checked studies, under half of the missing clones stem from an unresolved V gene, and the remainder is unexplained. The V and J calls and the clone size are those of that table, but D and trimming were determined from the DNA. The sample profile shows 180,000 or so clones; 88% of them were found once. Together, the top ten hold 25% to 30% of the sample.

The data stem from a study of T cell responses to AZD1222 COVID-19 vaccine (dated by TCRdb to the early 2020s). Looking at the study overall: TCR sequencing was performed for fewer than 250 trial participants, of whom some 200 were given two doses of AZD1222 and approximately 25 were given two doses of MenACWY control vaccine. Trial participants were enrolled into age subgroups of 18-55, 56-69 and 70-plus years, which contained around 140, 26 and 57 TCR-sequenced participants, respectively.

Overall study results and their limits: In the small 56-69-year group, the increase in depth fell short of significance, most likely because of low power. Because no samples from the day 14 peak response were available, repertoires could be characterized only after the peak T cell response. Vaccine-associated CD4 TCRs spanned the whole spike protein, with dominant responses in regions 160-218 and 743-854. Reportedly, almost half of the unique spike-specific TCRs recognized epitopes lying outside the regions that are mutated in the B.1.351 and B.1.1.7 variants. Most participants were white British and females outnumbered males, and the authors suggested that clonal diversity may have been underestimated. Conclusions about previously exposed vaccinees were limited because only six AZD1222 recipients were SARS-CoV-2 seropositive at baseline. Spike-specific TCR breadth and depth rose significantly after two AZD1222 doses compared with day 0 and with MenACWY recipients.

According to the germline V gene, CDR1 reads SNHLY and CDR2 reads FYNNEI. Including the terminal cysteine and phenylalanine, the CDR3 comprises 15 residues. The only DNA kept is the CDR3, 45 bases in frame from the first base. V is pruned by 8 bases and J by 3 bases, leaving 11 bases of the junction without a gene match. The time point tag for this specimen amounts to: about 28 days (+/-7) after the second vaccine dose. AZD1222 recipients whose second dose came at about 4 weeks and those whose second dose came at about 12 weeks were combined into one group, since spike-specific TCR depth and breadth did not differ between the two schedules. The vaccinee samples were drawn from two UK trials, COV001 and COV002, one of which was a single-blind randomized controlled phase 2/3 trial testing AZD1222 (ChAdOx1 nCoV-19) in healthy adults. For TCRbeta chain sequencing, PBMC samples were collected from trial participants at day 0 and at day 28 after the second dose.

The chain is encoded by TRBV2 joined to TRBJ2-3; 7 bases in the middle match TRBD2. The clonotype comes from an adult who received the AZD1222 COVID-19 vaccine. This material consisted of peripheral blood, taken 28 days after the second AZD1222 dose. The CDR3 sequence is CASDGSGIGTDTQYF. The DNA sequence reads TGTGCCAGCGATGGGAGCGGGATTGGGACAGATACGCAGTATTTT.